A single T cell receptor (beta chain) is shown here with its context. The data originate from a study of OX40 agonist ivuxolimab in advanced cancers. Background on the study: Recorded diagnoses for dose-escalation patients were hepatocellular carcinoma, melanoma, renal cell or head and neck cancer.

V lost 3 bases to trimming and J lost 2 bases, with 11 bases between them. The CDR3 consists of 15 residues. Germline CDR1 ENHRY, CDR2 SYGVKD. Generated by immunoSEQ multiplex PCR, the TCRdb table keeps only in-frame clones and is missing some. The table has some 60,000 clones, more than 85% seen once; the top ten hold around 3.7%. The source material was CD4+ or CD8+ T cells sorted from blood, sampled in a trial of the OX40 agonist ivuxolimab. The chain couples TRBV10-3 to TRBJ1-5; unclear D gene. The receptor comes from an adult with an advanced solid tumor such as melanoma, head and neck, liver or kidney cancer. CDR3 in amino acids: CAISENGQGNQPQHF. CDR3 DNA: TGTGCCATCAGTGAAAATGGGCAGGGCAATCAGCCCCAGCATTTT.